A selection of T cell receptor beta chains follows, all from one sample in a study of blood T cell repertoires in COVID-19. This table comes from immunoSEQ multiplex PCR, and its TCRdb copy is limited to in-frame clones, with some not included. Among nearly 400,000 clones listed, just under 90% were seen once. The sample was PBMCs or T cells enriched from blood (not recorded which). Receptors originate from a woman aged 25 to 39 who had recovered from COVID-19. Each CDR3 is given with its conserved first and last residue. Each record gives: V gene, J gene, clone size, D gene, CDR3 protein, CDR3 DNA. The D gene is left open where the match is weak. Rows may omit the clone size; those that give it use once, few, many or a size class.

v_gene: TRBV6-5
j_gene: TRBJ1-3
abundance: NA
d_gene: NA
CDR3aa: CASTRGRYSGNTIYF
CDR3nt: TGTGCCAGCACCAGAGGGCGGTACTCTGGAAACACCATATATTTT

v_gene: TRBV6-5
j_gene: TRBJ1-1
abundance: NA
d_gene: TRBD1
CDR3aa: CASSLDRDVEAFF
CDR3nt: TGTGCCAGCAGTCTAGACAGGGACGTTGAAGCTTTCTTT

v_gene: TRBV12-5
j_gene: TRBJ1-2
abundance: NA
d_gene: TRBD1
CDR3aa: CASGLARDRESYGYTF
CDR3nt: TGTGCTAGTGGTTTGGCCAGGGACAGGGAGTCCTATGGCTACACCTTC

v_gene: TRBV4-2
j_gene: TRBJ1-2
abundance: few
d_gene: NA
CDR3aa: CASSQPQGSNYGYTF
CDR3nt: TGTGCCAGCAGCCAACCGCAGGGGTCTAACTATGGCTACACCTTC

v_gene: TRBV7-9
j_gene: TRBJ1-5
abundance: once
d_gene: NA
CDR3aa: CASSLGPKKPQHF
CDR3nt: TGTGCCAGCAGCTTAGGGCCCAAAAAGCCCCAGCATTTT

v_gene: TRBV28
j_gene: TRBJ1-1
abundance: NA
d_gene: NA
CDR3aa: CASSLPTGPVTEAFF
CDR3nt: TGTGCCAGCAGTTTACCTACAGGACCGGTCACTGAAGCTTTCTTT

v_gene: TRBV3-1/TRBV3-2
j_gene: TRBJ2-3
abundance: NA
d_gene: NA
CDR3aa: CASSQAPGARGFTDTQYF
CDR3nt: TGTGCCAGCAGCCAAGCACCGGGAGCCCGAGGATTCACAGATACGCAGTATTTT

v_gene: TRBV6-5
j_gene: TRBJ1-1
abundance: NA
d_gene: TRBD1
CDR3aa: CASSYHPQGATEAFF
CDR3nt: TGTGCCAGCAGTTACCACCCCCAGGGGGCCACTGAAGCTTTCTTT

v_gene: TRBV5-4
j_gene: TRBJ1-3
abundance: NA
d_gene: NA
CDR3aa: CASSLWAGGTGGNTIYF
CDR3nt: TGTGCCAGCAGCTTGTGGGCCGGGGGGACGGGTGGAAACACCATATATTTT

v_gene: TRBV7-9
j_gene: TRBJ1-1
abundance: NA
d_gene: NA
CDR3aa: CASSLSQGMNTEAFF
CDR3nt: TGTGCCAGCAGCTTATCACAGGGCATGAACACTGAAGCTTTCTTT

v_gene: TRBV10-1
j_gene: TRBJ1-2
abundance: NA
d_gene: NA
CDR3aa: CAPQGSCFFYGYTF
CDR3nt: TGCGCCCCCCAGGGGAGTTGCTTCTTCTATGGCTACACCTTC

v_gene: TRBV29-1
j_gene: TRBJ2-1
abundance: NA
d_gene: TRBD1
CDR3aa: CSVEGIGTGSYNEQFF
CDR3nt: TGCAGCGTTGAAGGAATTGGGACAGGCTCCTACAATGAGCAGTTCTTC

v_gene: TRBV7-9
j_gene: TRBJ2-1
abundance: once
d_gene: TRBD2
CDR3aa: CASSPRTSGGSSSYNEQFF
CDR3nt: TGTGCCAGCAGCCCGAGGACTAGCGGGGGCTCCAGTTCCTACAATGAGCAGTTCTTC

v_gene: TRBV5-4
j_gene: TRBJ1-2
abundance: NA
d_gene: TRBD1
CDR3aa: CASSPGQGRYGYTF
CDR3nt: TGTGCCAGCAGCCCAGGACAGGGTCGATATGGCTACACCTTC

v_gene: TRBV19
j_gene: TRBJ2-2
abundance: NA
d_gene: TRBD1
CDR3aa: CASSMLGQAPGELFF
CDR3nt: TGTGCCAGTAGTATGTTGGGACAGGCCCCCGGGGAGCTGTTTTTT

v_gene: TRBV6-1
j_gene: TRBJ2-7
abundance: NA
d_gene: TRBD1
CDR3aa: CASSESGTGSYEQYF
CDR3nt: TGTGCCAGCAGTGAGTCCGGGACAGGGTCCTACGAGCAGTACTTC

v_gene: TRBV4-2
j_gene: TRBJ1-5
abundance: NA
d_gene: NA
CDR3aa: CASSQGLSGQPQHF
CDR3nt: TGTGCCAGCAGCCAAGGGTTAAGCGGTCAGCCCCAGCATTTT

v_gene: TRBV28
j_gene: TRBJ2-3
abundance: NA
d_gene: TRBD2
CDR3aa: CASSPGTSTDTQYF
CDR3nt: TGTGCCAGCAGTCCAGGGACTAGTACAGATACGCAGTATTTT

v_gene: TRBV10-3
j_gene: TRBJ1-5
abundance: NA
d_gene: TRBD1
CDR3aa: CAISESGQTNQPQHF
CDR3nt: TGTGCCATCAGTGAGTCGGGACAGACTAATCAGCCCCAGCATTTT

v_gene: TRBV2
j_gene: TRBJ1-2
abundance: NA
d_gene: NA
CDR3aa: CASSERRGRLNYGYTF
CDR3nt: TGTGCCAGCAGTGAGAGACGAGGGAGACTTAACTATGGCTACACCTTC

v_gene: TRBV5-1
j_gene: TRBJ1-2
abundance: NA
d_gene: NA
CDR3aa: CASSFGSNYGYTF
CDR3nt: TGCGCCAGCAGCTTCGGGTCTAACTATGGCTACACCTTC

v_gene: TRBV4-2
j_gene: TRBJ2-2
abundance: NA
d_gene: TRBD2
CDR3aa: CASSQDQGLANRLAGDFGELFF
CDR3nt: TGTGCCAGCAGCCAAGATCAAGGTTTGGCGAACAGACTAGCGGGGGATTTCGGGGAGCTGTTTTTT

v_gene: TRBV30
j_gene: TRBJ1-6
abundance: NA
d_gene: NA
CDR3aa: CAWSAGVLGSPLHF
CDR3nt: TGTGCCTGGAGCGCGGGGGTCCTAGGATCACCCCTCCACTTT

v_gene: TRBV28
j_gene: TRBJ2-3
abundance: once
d_gene: TRBD2
CDR3aa: CASSSFSGRAVDTQYF
CDR3nt: TGTGCCAGCAGTTCTTTTAGCGGGAGGGCCGTAGATACGCAGTATTTT

v_gene: TRBV5-4
j_gene: TRBJ1-1
abundance: NA
d_gene: NA
CDR3aa: CASSQPPGRAVTEAFF
CDR3nt: TGTGCCAGCAGCCAGCCGCCTGGGAGGGCTGTGACTGAAGCTTTCTTT

v_gene: TRBV6-2/TRBV6-3
j_gene: TRBJ2-1
abundance: NA
d_gene: TRBD2
CDR3aa: CASSQLANEQFF
CDR3nt: TGTGCCAGCAGCCAACTAGCGAATGAGCAGTTCTTC

v_gene: TRBV3-1/TRBV3-2
j_gene: TRBJ2-1
abundance: NA
d_gene: TRBD1
CDR3aa: CASSQADRGEFF
CDR3nt: TGTGCCAGCAGCCAAGCGGACAGGGGGGAGTTCTTC

v_gene: TRBV7-2
j_gene: TRBJ2-3
abundance: NA
d_gene: NA
CDR3aa: CASSLFRAPDTQYF
CDR3nt: TGTGCCAGCAGCTTATTCAGGGCCCCTGACACGCAGTATTTT

v_gene: TRBV11-2
j_gene: TRBJ1-5
abundance: few
d_gene: NA
CDR3aa: CASSSGIVGNQPQHF
CDR3nt: TGTGCCAGCAGCTCAGGGATTGTTGGCAATCAGCCCCAGCATTTT

v_gene: TRBV10-2
j_gene: TRBJ2-2
abundance: NA
d_gene: TRBD1
CDR3aa: CASRGQGAGTGELFF
CDR3nt: TGCGCCAGCAGGGGACAGGGGGCGGGCACCGGGGAGCTGTTTTTT

v_gene: TRBV12-5
j_gene: TRBJ1-5
abundance: NA
d_gene: TRBD1
CDR3aa: CASGLGQVLNQPQHF
CDR3nt: TGTGCTAGTGGTCTTGGACAGGTTCTCAATCAGCCCCAGCATTTT